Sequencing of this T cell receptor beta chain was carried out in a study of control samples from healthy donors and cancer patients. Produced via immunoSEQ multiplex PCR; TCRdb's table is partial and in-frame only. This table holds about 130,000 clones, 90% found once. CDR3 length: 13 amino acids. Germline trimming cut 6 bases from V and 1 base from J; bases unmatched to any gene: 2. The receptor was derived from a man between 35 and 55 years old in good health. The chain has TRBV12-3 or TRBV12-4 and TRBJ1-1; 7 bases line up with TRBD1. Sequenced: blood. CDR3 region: CASRRTGNTEAFF. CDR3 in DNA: TGTGCCAGCAGGCGGACAGGGAACACTGAAGCTTTCTTT.